This T cell receptor beta chain was identified during a study of blood T cell repertoires in COVID-19. At the level of the study: Collection of acute and convalescent COVID-19 samples took place in the United States, Italy and Spain. PBMCs, B-cell-depleted T cells, or T cells provided the cDNA or gDNA that made up the material.

Original processing methods: Nucleated cell counts were estimated from reference gene primer amplification. Here immunoSEQ multiplex PCR was the method, and the copy in TCRdb shows in-frame clones only, minus some. The V and J calls and the clone size are those of that table, but D and trimming were determined from the DNA. The table shows about 170,000 clones, with roughly 83% occurring only once. CDR1 and CDR2 (germline): LNHDA, SQIVND (reference sequence). V lost 10 bases, J lost 0 bases, and 10 bases lay in between. The CDR3 has 13 amino acids. The specimen sequenced was peripheral blood. The TCR sequence derives from an elderly woman with active or convalescent COVID-19. The J gene is TRBJ1-3, the V gene TRBV19; tentative D call: TRBD1 (6 bases). This CDR3 reads CATTDSSGNTIYF. DNA for the CDR3: TGTGCCACAACGGACAGCTCTGGAAACACCATATATTTT.